This paragraph reports one T cell receptor (beta chain). Its antigen is unknown. CDR1 is SGHAT, CDR2 FQNNGV, per germline. The CDR3 covers 15 residues. With 3 bases clipped from V and 3 bases from J, the junction kept 5 bases outside the gene matches. The data were obtained in a study of OX40 agonist ivuxolimab in advanced cancers. Across the whole study: Patients' therapy was ivuxolimab, an antibody that acts as an agonist of OX40 (CD134).

The table came from immunoSEQ multiplex PCR; TCRdb's copy has only in-frame clones and leaves some out. The sample holds more than 25,000 clones, 80% to 90% seen once. Regarding the study as a whole: Certain nonresponders additionally had low normalized T-cell clonal expansion. Mean expanded clone counts were higher in CD8+ than CD4+ T cells.

This sequence was found in an adult with an advanced solid tumor such as melanoma, head and neck, liver or kidney cancer. The sequencing used CD4+ or CD8+ T cells sorted from blood, collected in a trial of the OX40 agonist ivuxolimab. The rearrangement joins TRBV11-2 to TRBJ2-7, with TRBD1 identical over 10 bases. Here the CDR3 reads CASSFQGQGFYEQYF. For the CDR3, the DNA is TGTGCCAGCAGCTTCCAGGGACAGGGGTTCTACGAGCAGTACTTC.